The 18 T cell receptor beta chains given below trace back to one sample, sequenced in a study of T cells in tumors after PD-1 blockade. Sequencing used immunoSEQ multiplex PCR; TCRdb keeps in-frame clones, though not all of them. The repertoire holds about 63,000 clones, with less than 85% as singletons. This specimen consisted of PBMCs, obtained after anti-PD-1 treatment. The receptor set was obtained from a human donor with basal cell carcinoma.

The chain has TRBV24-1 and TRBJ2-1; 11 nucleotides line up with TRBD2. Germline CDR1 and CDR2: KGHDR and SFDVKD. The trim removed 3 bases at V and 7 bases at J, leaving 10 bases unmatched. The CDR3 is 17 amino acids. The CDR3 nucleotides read TGTGCCACCAGTGATAAAAGACTAGCGGGGCCCCAGAATGAGCAGTTCTTC. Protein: CATSDKRLAGPQNEQFF.

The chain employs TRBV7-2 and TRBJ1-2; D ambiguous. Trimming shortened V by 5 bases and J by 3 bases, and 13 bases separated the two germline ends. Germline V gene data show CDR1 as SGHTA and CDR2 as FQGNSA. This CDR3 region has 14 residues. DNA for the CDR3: TGTGCCAGCAGCCACCAACCCTTTGACTATGGCTACACCTTC. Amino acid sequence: CASSHQPFDYGYTF.

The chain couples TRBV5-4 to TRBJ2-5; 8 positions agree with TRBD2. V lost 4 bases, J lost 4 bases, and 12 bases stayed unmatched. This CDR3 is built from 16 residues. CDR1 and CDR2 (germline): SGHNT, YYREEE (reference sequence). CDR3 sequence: CASSGRSGGGGETQYF. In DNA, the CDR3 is TGTGCCAGCAGCGGCAGGAGCGGGGGCGGCGGAGAGACCCAGTACTTC.

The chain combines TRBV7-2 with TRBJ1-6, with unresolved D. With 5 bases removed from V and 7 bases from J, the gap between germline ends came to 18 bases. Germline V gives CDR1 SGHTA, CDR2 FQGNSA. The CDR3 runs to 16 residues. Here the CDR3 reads CASSRGGSAGNSPLHF. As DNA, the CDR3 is TGTGCCAGCAGCCGGGGAGGCTCCGCGGGGAATTCACCCCTCCACTTT. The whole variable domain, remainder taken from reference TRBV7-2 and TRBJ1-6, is GAGVSQSPSNKVTEKGKDVELRCDPISGHTALYWYRQSLGQGLEFLIYFQGNSAPDKSGLPSDRFSAERTGGSVSTLTIQRTQQEDSAVYLCASSRGGSAGNSPLHFGNGTRLTVT.

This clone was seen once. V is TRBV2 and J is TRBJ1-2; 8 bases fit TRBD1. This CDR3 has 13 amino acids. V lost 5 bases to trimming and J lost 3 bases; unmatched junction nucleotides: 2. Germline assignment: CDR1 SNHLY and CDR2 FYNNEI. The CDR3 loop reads CASSPDRDYGYTF. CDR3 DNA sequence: TGTGCCAGCAGTCCGGACAGGGACTATGGCTACACCTTC.

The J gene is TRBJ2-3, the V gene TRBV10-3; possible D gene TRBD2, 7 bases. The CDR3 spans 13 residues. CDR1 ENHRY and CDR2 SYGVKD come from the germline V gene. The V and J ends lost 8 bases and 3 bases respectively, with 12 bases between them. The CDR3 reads CAIGGGLTDTQYF. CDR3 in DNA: TGTGCCATCGGGGGGGGGCTGACAGATACGCAGTATTTT.

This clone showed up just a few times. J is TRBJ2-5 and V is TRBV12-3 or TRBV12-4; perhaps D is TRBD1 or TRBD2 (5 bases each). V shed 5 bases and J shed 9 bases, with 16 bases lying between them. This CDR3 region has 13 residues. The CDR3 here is CASSASGWGSQYF. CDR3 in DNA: TGTGCCAGCAGTGCCTCGGGGTGGGGGTCCCAGTACTTC.

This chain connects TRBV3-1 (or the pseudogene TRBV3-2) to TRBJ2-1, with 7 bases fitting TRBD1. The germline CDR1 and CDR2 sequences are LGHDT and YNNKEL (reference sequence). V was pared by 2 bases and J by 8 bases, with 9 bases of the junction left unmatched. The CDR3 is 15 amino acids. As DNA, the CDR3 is TGTGCCAGCAGCCAATACCGGACAGGCAGCGATGAGCAGTTCTTC. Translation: CASSQYRTGSDEQFF.

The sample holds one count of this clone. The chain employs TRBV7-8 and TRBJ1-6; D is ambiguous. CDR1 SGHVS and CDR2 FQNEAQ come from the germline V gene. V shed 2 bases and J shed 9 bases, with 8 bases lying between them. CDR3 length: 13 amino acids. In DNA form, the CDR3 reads TGTGCCAGCAGCTTATCATCGGGTTCACCCCTCCACTTT. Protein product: CASSLSSGSPLHF.

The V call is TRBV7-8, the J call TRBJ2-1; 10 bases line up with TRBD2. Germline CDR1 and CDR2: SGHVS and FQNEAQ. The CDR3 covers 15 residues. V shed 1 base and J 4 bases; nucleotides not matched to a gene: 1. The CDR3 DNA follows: TGTGCCAGCAGCTTAGGGACTAGCGGTTACAATGAGCAGTTCTTC. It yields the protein CASSLGTSGYNEQFF. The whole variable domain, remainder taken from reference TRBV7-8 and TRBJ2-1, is GAGVSQSPRYKVAKRGQDVALRCDPISGHVSLFWYQQALGQGPEFLTYFQNEAQLDKSGLPSDRFFAERPEGSVSTLKIQRTQQEDSAVYLCASSLGTSGYNEQFFGPGTRLTVL.

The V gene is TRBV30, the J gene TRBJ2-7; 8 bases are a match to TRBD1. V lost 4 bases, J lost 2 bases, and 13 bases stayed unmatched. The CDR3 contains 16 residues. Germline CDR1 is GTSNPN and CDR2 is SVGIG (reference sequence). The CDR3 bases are TGTGCCTGGACCCAAATCGGTGGGACAGGAACCTACGAGCAGTACTTC. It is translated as CAWTQIGGTGTYEQYF.

The CDR3 DNA reads TGTGCCAGCAGCGGACAGGGGTCGCATCCACCCCTCCACTTT. Its protein product is CASSGQGSHPPLHF. The chain has TRBV5-6 and TRBJ1-6, with TRBD1 matching 9 bases. The V and J ends lost 4 bases and 11 bases, in that order; junction bases with no gene match: 7. Germline values: CDR1 SGHDT, CDR2 YYEEEE. The CDR3 covers 14 residues.

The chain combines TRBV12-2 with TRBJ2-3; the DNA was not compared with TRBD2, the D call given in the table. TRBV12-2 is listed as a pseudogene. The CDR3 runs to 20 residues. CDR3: CASRLWRGGRRGGYTDTQYF. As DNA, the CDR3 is TGTGCAAGTCGCTTATGGCGCGGCGGAAGGCGGGGGGGCTACACAGATACGCAGTATTTT.

The DNA of the CDR3 is TGCGCCAGCAGTCCTCCGGGAGGATTTATGAATGAGCAGTTCTTC. Encoded protein: CASSPPGGFMNEQFF. This sequence joins TRBV23-1 and TRBJ2-1, with 7 bases fitting TRBD2. TRBV23-1 is filed as an ORF, its function uncertain. This CDR3 spans 15 amino acids. V lost 4 bases, J lost 7 bases, and 10 bases stayed unmatched.

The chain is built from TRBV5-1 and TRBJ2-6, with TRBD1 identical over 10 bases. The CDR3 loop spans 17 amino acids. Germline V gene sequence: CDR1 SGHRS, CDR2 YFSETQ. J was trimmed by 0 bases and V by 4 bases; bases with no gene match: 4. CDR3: CASSRDRGASGANVLTF. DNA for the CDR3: TGCGCCAGCAGCAGGGACAGGGGCGCCTCTGGGGCCAACGTCCTGACTTTC. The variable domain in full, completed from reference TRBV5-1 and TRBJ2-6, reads KAGVTQTPRYLIKTRGQQVTLSCSPISGHRSVSWYQQTPGQGLQFLFEYFSETQRNKGNFPGRFSGRQFSNSRSEMNVSTLELGDSALYLCASSRDRGASGANVLTFGAGSRLTVL.

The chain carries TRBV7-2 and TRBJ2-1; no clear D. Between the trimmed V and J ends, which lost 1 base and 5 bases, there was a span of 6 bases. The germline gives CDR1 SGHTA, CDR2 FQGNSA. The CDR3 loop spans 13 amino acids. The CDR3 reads CASSLVFDNEQFF. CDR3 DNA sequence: TGTGCCAGCAGCTTAGTCTTCGACAATGAGCAGTTCTTC.

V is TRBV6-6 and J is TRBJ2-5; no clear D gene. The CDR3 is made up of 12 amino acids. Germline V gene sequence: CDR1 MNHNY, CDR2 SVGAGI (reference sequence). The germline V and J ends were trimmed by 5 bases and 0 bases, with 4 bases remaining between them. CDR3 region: CASSLYQETQYF. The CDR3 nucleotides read TGTGCCAGCAGTCTGTACCAAGAGACCCAGTACTTC.

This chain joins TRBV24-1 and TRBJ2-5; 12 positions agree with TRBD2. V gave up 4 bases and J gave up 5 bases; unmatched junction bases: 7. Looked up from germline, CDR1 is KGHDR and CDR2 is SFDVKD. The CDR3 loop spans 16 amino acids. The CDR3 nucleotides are TGTGCCACCAGTGAGCGTACTAGCGGGGGGCCGGAGACCCAGTACTTC. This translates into CATSERTSGGPETQYF.